Each of the 28 T cell receptor beta chains below was sequenced from the same sample in a study of regulatory T cells in long-lasting Graves disease. Noted time point: newly diagnosed GD, antithyroid drugs for less than 3 months. RNA from PBMCs was the source of the TCR library. The TCR beta library used iRepertoire HTBI primers with Arm-PCR amplification of CDR3. In TCRdb, the multiplex PCR reads were re-called with MiXCR into one record per CDR3 protein. The profile shows hundreds of thousands of distinct CDR3 sequences, roughly 15% of them singletons. This sample was also put to use in a study of T cells in Graves' hyperthyroidism and ophthalmopathy.

The sequencing here drew on peripheral blood mononuclear cells (PBMCs), taken at new diagnosis, from a patient treated with antithyroid drugs. These receptors were taken from a woman aged 30 to 39 with Graves disease.

The V call is TRBV6-1, the J call TRBJ2-7, with a possible D match to TRBD2 (6 bases). Germline-derived CDR1 and CDR2 are MNHNS and SASEGT. Trimming cost V 7 bases and J 4 bases, with 17 bases left between them. This CDR3 spans 14 amino acids. This CDR3 reads CASTAGPGLYEQYF. The CDR3 coding sequence is TGTGCCAGCACCGCGGGACCGGGCCTGTACGAGCAGTACTTC.

With regard to this clonotype: A much larger clonotype is one base distant, so this may be a read error. A read error is likely, as this CDR3 ends without the conserved phenylalanine or tryptophan. The V gene is TRBV5-4, the J gene TRBJ2-7; TRBD1 aligns across 7 bases. The CDR3 spans 13 residues. The germline gives CDR1 SGHNT, CDR2 YYREEE (reference sequence). The ends lost 3 bases at V and 6 bases at J; junction bases unmatched: 6. CDR3 coding DNA: TGTGCCAGCAGCTCGGGACAGTCGGTCGAGCAGTACCTC. It specifies CASSSGQSVEQYL.

This clonotype has ten or more counts. The chain recombines TRBV6-1 with TRBJ2-7; 7 bases fit TRBD1. The V gene's germline CDR1 is MNHNS and CDR2 SASEGT. The V gene end was trimmed by 5 bases and the J gene end by 2 bases; junction bases not matched to a gene: 9. The CDR3 covers 15 residues. The CDR3 DNA sequence: TGTGCCAGCAGTACGCAGACAGGGACCGCCTACGAGCAGTACTTC. It yields the protein CASSTQTGTAYEQYF.

This chain joins TRBV3-1 and TRBJ2-7, with 7 nucleotides matching TRBD1. The CDR3 runs to 14 residues. The germline V gene has CDR1 LGHDT and CDR2 YNNKEL (reference sequence). Losses at the gene ends were 7 bases for V and 1 base for J; bases not matched to a gene: 7. The CDR3 sequence is CASKRGLQSYEQYF. CDR3 nucleotide sequence: TGTGCCAGCAAGAGGGGGCTACAATCCTACGAGCAGTACTTC.

This clonotype was recorded a few times. J is TRBJ2-2 and V is TRBV7-3; 7 nucleotides match TRBD2. CDR1 SGHTA and CDR2 FQGTGA come from the germline V gene. The CDR3 is 15 residues long. V lost 2 bases and J lost 5; bases outside the gene matches: 5. Written as DNA, the CDR3 is TGTGCCAGCAGCTTACGCGGGAGTAATACCGGGGAGCTGTTTTTT. Translation: CASSLRGSNTGELFF.

In this sample, this clonotype turned up many times. The chain uses TRBV9 and TRBJ2-7; TRBD1 agrees at 9 bases. The V segment lost 4 bases and the J segment 2 bases; nucleotides outside the gene matches: 7. CDR1 and CDR2 (germline): SGDLS, YYNGEE. This CDR3 spans 15 amino acids. CDR3 coding DNA: TGTGCCAGCAGCCCCGGGACAGGGAGTACCTACGAGCAGTACTTC. It yields the protein CASSPGTGSTYEQYF. Full variable domain (outside the CDR3, taken from reference TRBV9 and TRBJ2-7): DSGVTQTPKHLITATGQRVTLRCSPRSGDLSVYWYQQSLDQGLQFLIQYYNGEERAKGNILERFSAQQFPDLHSELNLSSLELGDSALYFCASSPGTGSTYEQYFGPGTRLTVT.

The CDR3 nucleotides read TGTGCCTGGGCCGGGTTGGGGACAGGGACCCCCTACGAGCAGTACTTC. Its protein is CAWAGLGTGTPYEQYF. The rearrangement joins TRBV11-1 to TRBJ2-7; 9 positions match TRBD1. Trimming cost V 11 bases and J 2 bases; bases outside gene matches: 16. The CDR3 sequence is 16 residues long. In germline, CDR1 is SGHAT, CDR2 FQDESV (reference sequence).

This clonotype was counted ten times or more. This chain joins TRBV6-5 and TRBJ2-5; perhaps TRBD1 as D (6 bases). This CDR3 is 16 amino acids long. CDR1 and CDR2 (germline): MNHEY, SVGAGI. V was trimmed by 3 bases and J by 1 base, leaving 15 bases between them. This CDR3 is CASSYHRQGPQETQYF. The CDR3 region has the DNA TGTGCCAGCAGTTATCATCGGCAGGGGCCCCAAGAGACCCAGTACTTC.

The table lists this clonotype with many counts. This chain joins TRBV29-1 and TRBJ1-5, with 7 bases that match TRBD1. The length of the CDR3 is 14 residues. The ends lost 6 bases at V and 6 bases at J; junction bases unmatched: 11. Germline CDR1 is SQVTM and CDR2 is ANQGSEA. The DNA for the CDR3 is TGCAGCGTAGTAACAGGGGCCAGGGGTCAGCCCCAGCATTTT. As protein: CSVVTGARGQPQHF.

This clonotype has just a few counts. The V call is TRBV19, the J call TRBJ2-2, with 10 bases lining up with TRBD2. The germline V gene has CDR1 LNHDA and CDR2 SQIVND (reference sequence). V was clipped by 1 base and J by 5 bases; unmatched bases: 7. This CDR3 comprises 17 residues. This CDR3 is CASSIGRAGGPTGELFF. The CDR3 coding sequence is TGTGCCAGTAGTATAGGGAGAGCGGGAGGGCCAACCGGGGAGCTGTTTTTT.

This clonotype was recorded many times. V is TRBV11-2 and J is TRBJ2-2, with TRBD1 identical over 7 bases. Germline CDR1 SGHAT, CDR2 FQNNGV. The ends lost 5 bases at V and 7 bases at J; junction bases unmatched: 7. CDR3 length: 14 residues. CDR3 sequence: CASSKQGPGGELFF. The CDR3 coding sequence is TGTGCCAGCAGCAAACAGGGGCCCGGCGGGGAGCTGTTTTTT.

There are many counts of this clonotype. The chain joins TRBV12-3 or TRBV12-4 to TRBJ1-1; D gene ambiguous. Trimming took 7 bases from V and 13 from J, leaving 19 bases between them. The CDR3 extends over 12 amino acids. The CDR3 DNA is TGTGCCAGCACAAACCCGATCGGGCCGGATTTCTTT. Translation gives CASTNPIGPDFF.

This clonotype was counted only a few times. The J gene is TRBJ2-1, the V gene TRBV5-1; D is possibly TRBD1 (5 bases). The CDR3 sequence is 16 residues long. V lost 4 bases and J 1 base, leaving 15 bases between the germline ends. CDR1 and CDR2 (germline): SGHRS, YFSETQ. For the CDR3, the DNA is TGCGCCAGCAGCAAGACAGCCGTGGTATCCTACAATGAGCAGTTCTTC. Amino acids: CASSKTAVVSYNEQFF. Combining the CDR3 with reference TRBV5-1 and TRBJ2-1 gives the whole variable domain KAGVTQTPRYLIKTRGQQVTLSCSPISGHRSVSWYQQTPGQGLQFLFEYFSETQRNKGNFPGRFSGRQFSNSRSEMNVSTLELGDSALYLCASSKTAVVSYNEQFFGPGTRLTVL.

The table lists this clonotype with a few counts. V is TRBV4-1 and J is TRBJ1-4; D ambiguous. Germline-derived CDR1 and CDR2 are MGHRA and YSYEKL. The CDR3 is made up of 14 amino acids. V dropped 4 bases and J dropped 4 bases, with 10 bases sitting between them. The CDR3 DNA is TGCGCCAGCAGCCGGACGGGGATTAATGAAAAACTGTTTTTT. Translation: CASSRTGINEKLFF.

V is TRBV7-8 and J is TRBJ2-3; perhaps TRBD2 as D (5 bases). CDR1 and CDR2 (germline): SGHVS, FQNEAQ. The V end lost 5 bases, the J end lost 5 bases, and 14 bases lay between the germline ends. CDR3 length: 14 amino acids. CDR3 DNA sequence: TGTGCCAGCAGCCCCGGACTTCGGGGAGATACGCAGTATTTT. Its translation is CASSPGLRGDTQYF.

At least ten counts were recorded for this clonotype. V gene TRBV10-3 combines with J gene TRBJ2-1, with D possibly being TRBD2 (6 bases). CDR3 size: 16 residues. Germline V gene sequence: CDR1 ENHRY, CDR2 SYGVKD. V was shortened by 3 bases and J by 0 bases, with 12 bases between the two germline ends. CDR3 in amino acids: CAISDRAGSSYNEQFF. CDR3 coding DNA: TGTGCCATCAGTGATCGGGCGGGGAGCTCCTACAATGAGCAGTTCTTC.

This clonotype was detected ten times or more. The chain links TRBV11-2 to TRBJ1-1; D uncertain. V was shortened by 0 bases and J by 4 bases, with 9 bases between the two germline ends. This CDR3 has 14 residues. Germline V gives CDR1 SGHAT, CDR2 FQNNGV. CDR3 protein: CASSLDLGSTEAFF. DNA for the CDR3: TGTGCCAGCAGCTTAGATTTGGGAAGCACTGAAGCTTTCTTT.

The J gene is TRBJ2-7, the V gene TRBV28; D gene unclear. Trimming took 6 bases from V and 0 from J, leaving 12 bases between them. The CDR3 covers 14 residues. CDR1 is MDHEN, CDR2 SYDVKM, per germline. The CDR3 bases are TGTGCCAGCAGGGTGAGTGGCGGCTCCTACGAGCAGTACTTC. It codes for CASRVSGGSYEQYF.

This clonotype was observed a handful of times. The chain carries TRBV6-1 and TRBJ2-7, with a weak D call TRBD2 (5 bases). CDR3 length equals 12 residues. The V gene's germline CDR1 is MNHNS and CDR2 SASEGT. V lost 8 bases, J lost 7 bases, and 15 bases lay in between. The CDR3: CASCGTSGEQYF. The CDR3 region has the DNA TGTGCCAGCTGTGGCACATCGGGGGAGCAGTACTTC.

In its sample, this clonotype was seen many times. This sequence joins TRBV6-1 and TRBJ1-2; TRBD1 aligns across 10 bases. The CDR3 extends over 13 amino acids. With 5 bases clipped from V and 8 bases from J, the junction kept 5 bases outside the gene matches. The V gene's germline CDR1 is MNHNS and CDR2 SASEGT. The CDR3 DNA is TGTGCCAGCAGTATGGACAGGGGGGCAGGCTACACCTTC. Its translation: CASSMDRGAGYTF.

In regard to this clonotype: A clone one base away is much larger, so this may be a read error. The CDR3 DNA reads TGTGCCAGCAGACTTACCAGGGGAACTAACTATGGCTACACCTTC. The encoded protein is CASRLTRGTNYGYTF. The chain recombines TRBV28 with TRBJ1-2, with D possibly TRBD1 on 6 matching bases. This CDR3 has 15 amino acids. The ends were cut back, 6 bases at V and 0 bases at J, with 14 bases in the middle. Germline V gene data show CDR1 as MDHEN and CDR2 as SYDVKM.

Many counts were recorded for this clonotype. This chain connects TRBV30 to TRBJ1-1; the D gene is possibly TRBD1 (5 bases). Germline V lookup: CDR1 GTSNPN, CDR2 SVGIG (reference sequence). This CDR3 spans 13 amino acids. Trimming stripped 2 bases from V and 0 bases from J, with 7 bases between. The CDR3 loop is CAWSRTLNTEAFF. The CDR3 coding sequence is TGTGCCTGGAGTCGGACACTGAACACTGAAGCTTTCTTT.

This clonotype showed up many times. V and J are TRBV7-2 and TRBJ1-5; D remains unclear. This CDR3 contains 12 residues. The V gene's germline CDR1 is SGHTA and CDR2 FQGNSA. V lost 5 bases to trimming and J lost 5 bases, with 7 bases between them. The CDR3 region has the DNA TGTGCCAGCAGCCTAATGGATCAGCCCCAGCATTTT. Translated, it gives CASSLMDQPQHF.

This clonotype was observed a few times. The CDR3 here is CASSPNRGSRTGELFF. The CDR3 bases are TGTGCCAGCTCACCAAACAGGGGTTCGCGCACCGGGGAGCTGTTTTTT. The gene calls are TRBV18 and TRBJ2-2; 7 bases are shared with TRBD1. With 2 bases clipped from V and 4 bases from J, the junction kept 7 bases outside the gene matches. In germline, CDR1 is KGHSH, CDR2 LQKENI. The CDR3 sequence is 16 residues long.

This clonotype has ten or more counts. The rearrangement joins TRBV6-5 to TRBJ1-1; 12 positions match TRBD1. CDR1 is MNHEY, CDR2 SVGAGI, per germline. This CDR3 is built from 15 residues. The trim removed 0 bases at V and 7 bases at J, leaving 3 bases unmatched. Here the CDR3 DNA reads TGTGCCAGCAGTTACTCGGGACAGGGGGCGGTTGAAGCTTTCTTT. It encodes CASSYSGQGAVEAFF.

This clonotype occurred a few times. The rearrangement joins TRBV19 to TRBJ1-1; D call uncertain. V was shortened by 5 bases and J by 0 bases, with 10 bases between the two germline ends. The length of the CDR3 is 14 residues. The germline gives CDR1 LNHDA, CDR2 SQIVND (reference sequence). CDR3 DNA sequence: TGTGCCAGTAGTTCTTGGGCCATGAACACTGAAGCTTTCTTT. Translation gives CASSSWAMNTEAFF.

This clonotype has a handful of counts. J is TRBJ2-2 and V is TRBV28; 7 bases are a match to TRBD2. CDR3 size: 16 residues. CDR1 and CDR2 from the germline V gene are MDHEN and SYDVKM. After removal of 6 bases from V and 8 bases from J, the junction contained 15 bases not matched to a gene. CDR3 residues: CASSSPPGRESGELFF. CDR3 bases: TGTGCCAGCAGCTCCCCACCCGGGCGGGAGTCAGGGGAGCTGTTTTTT.

The chain uses TRBV4-1 and TRBJ1-4, with D possibly TRBD1 on 6 matching bases. In germline, CDR1 is MGHRA, CDR2 YSYEKL. The CDR3 is made up of 15 amino acids. V was pared by 6 bases and J by 5 bases, with 16 bases between. In DNA, the CDR3 is TGCGCCAGCAGAGATGCGGGACACACGAATGAAAAACTGTTTTTT. Amino acids: CASRDAGHTNEKLFF.